The T cell receptor beta chain under discussion was sequenced for a study of T-cell memory formation after mild COVID-19. Overall study context: The two donors had largely donor-specific TCR clusters.

TCRdb independently ran MiXCR on the 5' RACE reads; one entry per CDR3 protein. This repertoire shows about 320,000 distinct CDR3 sequences, 14% found once; its top ten account for around a fifth. The CDR3 runs to 14 residues. Germline V lookup: CDR1 MNHEY, CDR2 SVGAGI. V was clipped by 5 bases and J by 8 bases; unmatched bases: 11. Sample: PBMCs or a T cell subset sorted from them (not recorded which). V and J are TRBV6-5 and TRBJ1-2; 7 bases are shared with TRBD1. This clonotype originated in a man in his late teens or twenties who had mild COVID-19 (a few samples of this study predate the infection). Cell type and time point are not known. Here the CDR3 DNA reads TGTGCCAGCAGTCCGAGACAGGGCTTAAACGGCTACACCTTC. Translation: CASSPRQGLNGYTF.